The 27 T cell receptor beta chains below all came from one sample that was sequenced in a study of early T cells in non-severe SARS-CoV-2 infection. Each CDR3 protein is one row after TCRdb ran MiXCR on the 5' RACE reads. The sample carries 60,000 or so distinct CDR3 sequences, 10% to 15% recorded once. The sample comprised whole blood. Receptors were obtained from an adult who was a healthcare worker with PCR-confirmed SARS-CoV-2 infection or an uninfected control (not recorded which).

This clonotype was found many times. The V and J genes are TRBV28 and TRBJ2-7; 7 bases are a match to TRBD2. Per the germline V gene, CDR1 is MDHEN and CDR2 is SYDVKM. V shed 8 bases and J 3 bases; nucleotides not matched to a gene: 7. The CDR3 sequence is 13 residues long. CDR3: CASRRDYRYEQYF. CDR3 coding DNA: TGTGCCAGCCGTCGGGACTATCGCTACGAGCAGTACTTC.

This clonotype was counted between two and nine times. The gene calls are TRBV5-1 and TRBJ2-7; 10 nucleotides line up with TRBD1. Trimming at V came to 4 bases and at J to 7 bases, leaving 8 bases not matched to a gene. The germline V gene has CDR1 SGHRS and CDR2 YFSETQ. The CDR3 is 14 amino acids. This chain's CDR3 is CASSLRQGAMEQYF. In DNA form, the CDR3 reads TGCGCCAGCAGCCTTCGACAGGGGGCGATGGAGCAGTACTTC.

This clonotype was counted many times. V is TRBV28 and J is TRBJ1-6; 7 positions agree with TRBD1. Trimming removed 4 bases from V and 8 bases from J; junction bases left unmatched: 11. The CDR3 length is 16 residues. The V gene's germline CDR1 is MDHEN and CDR2 SYDVKM. CDR3 nucleotide sequence: TGTGCCAGCAGTTCTAAGGGGGCTTCATCCTATTCACCCCTCCACTTT. Protein: CASSSKGASSYSPLHF.

This clonotype was seen repeatedly, ten times or more. CDR3 sequence: CASSSGTGLPEQYF. For the CDR3, the DNA is TGTGCCAGCAGCTCCGGGACAGGGCTACCCGAGCAGTACTTC. J is TRBJ2-7 and V is TRBV6-6; 9 bases map to TRBD1. The V gene end was trimmed by 6 bases and the J gene end by 6 bases; junction bases not matched to a gene: 9. Germline CDR1 and CDR2: MNHNY and SVGAGI (reference sequence). CDR3 length: 14 amino acids.

This clonotype was observed a handful of times. The chain combines TRBV4-2 with TRBJ1-5; no clear D gene. CDR1 LGHNA and CDR2 YNFKEQ come from the germline V gene. Trimming removed 1 base from V and 0 bases from J, with 7 bases in between. The CDR3 is 15 amino acids. In DNA, the CDR3 is TGTGCCAGCAGCCAAGCTAATTATAGCAATCAGCCCCAGCATTTT. Translation gives CASSQANYSNQPQHF.

This clonotype was picked up a small number of times. The chain carries TRBV7-9 and TRBJ2-7, with D possibly called TRBD1 or TRBD2 (5 bases each). CDR3 length: 16 amino acids. Per the germline V gene, CDR1 is SEHNR and CDR2 is FQNEAQ (reference sequence). Trimming cost V 5 bases and J 0 bases, with 17 bases left between them. As DNA, the CDR3 is TGTGCCAGCAGCCGGCCCCGGGACGGAAGCTCCTACGAGCAGTACTTC. Translation: CASSRPRDGSSYEQYF.

The table lists this clonotype with a few counts. The chain combines TRBV2 with TRBJ2-1; TRBD2 matches 14 bases. From germline, CDR1 is SNHLY and CDR2 FYNNEI. With 7 bases clipped from V and 9 bases from J, the junction kept 8 bases outside the gene matches. CDR3 length: 15 residues. CDR3 nucleotides: TGTGCCAGCAAACCTGGGACTAGCGGGGGAGCTGAGCAGTTCTTC. Its protein is CASKPGTSGGAEQFF. The full variable domain, rest sourced from reference TRBV2 and TRBJ2-1, is EPEVTQTPSHQVTQMGQEVILRCVPISNHLYFYWYRQILGQKVEFLVSFYNNEISEKSEIFDDQFSVERPDGSNFTLKIRSTKLEDSAMYFCASKPGTSGGAEQFFGPGTRLTVL.

This clonotype was counted ten times or more. The genes are TRBV5-6 and TRBJ2-1, with 7 bases aligning to TRBD1. The CDR3 length is 15 residues. V lost 5 bases to trimming and J lost 5 bases; unmatched junction nucleotides: 10. CDR1 is SGHDT, CDR2 YYEEEE, per germline. CDR3 in DNA: TGTGCCAGCAGACCGGGACAGAGCCTTCACAATGAGCAGTTCTTC. Its translation is CASRPGQSLHNEQFF.

The CDR3 sequence: CASSYSGGSYEQYF. The CDR3 bases are TGTGCCAGCAGTTACTCAGGGGGTTCCTACGAGCAGTACTTC. The chain combines TRBV6-6 with TRBJ2-7, with D possibly being TRBD1 (6 bases). V dropped 0 bases and J dropped 1 base, with 7 bases sitting between them. The CDR3 totals 14 residues. Germline V lookup: CDR1 MNHNY, CDR2 SVGAGI (reference sequence).

In its sample, this clonotype was seen many times. V usage is TRBV12-3 or TRBV12-4 and J usage is TRBJ2-6, with D perhaps TRBD2 (6 bases). The V gene lost 4 bases and the J gene lost 0 bases, with 13 bases spanning the gap. This CDR3 spans 17 amino acids. The CDR3 DNA sequence: TGTGCCAGCAGTTGGGGGGTTAAAAGCTCTGGGGCCAACGTCCTGACTTTC. As protein: CASSWGVKSSGANVLTF.

This clonotype was recorded many times. The chain employs TRBV4-2 and TRBJ1-4, with TRBD1 identical over 8 bases. The length of the CDR3 is 16 residues. Per germline, CDR1 LGHNA and CDR2 YNFKEQ. V dropped 1 base and J dropped 6; count of bases not matched to a gene: 7. CDR3 sequence (DNA): TGTGCCAGCAGCCAAGCTGCGGACAGGGAGTATGAAAAACTGTTTTTT. The encoded protein is CASSQAADREYEKLFF.

This clonotype turned up a few times. The chain carries TRBV27 and TRBJ1-1, with 9 bases identical to TRBD1. CDR1 is MNHEY, CDR2 SMNVEV, per germline (reference sequence). With 3 bases clipped from V and 1 base from J, the junction kept 6 bases outside the gene matches. This CDR3 comprises 16 residues. The CDR3 DNA is TGTGCCAGCAGTTTTTGGACAGGGGTACGGAACACTGAAGCTTTCTTT. Protein: CASSFWTGVRNTEAFF.

This clonotype was observed a few times. J is TRBJ1-2 and V is TRBV6-4, with no clear D. Germline assignment: CDR1 MRHNA and CDR2 SNTAGT. With 4 bases removed from V and 8 bases from J, the gap between germline ends came to 8 bases. The CDR3 has 11 amino acids. This CDR3 is CASSAGRGYTF. CDR3 nucleotides: TGTGCCAGCAGTGCGGGGAGAGGCTACACCTTC.

V and J are TRBV20-1 and TRBJ2-7, with 10 nucleotides matching TRBD2. V shed 6 bases, J shed 2 bases, and the junction held 16 bases outside the gene matches. The germline V gene has CDR1 DFQATT and CDR2 SNEGSKA (reference sequence). This CDR3 is 17 amino acids long. The CDR3 nucleotides are TGCAGTGCCCCACCCCCCTGGGGGAGCGGGGGGGCCTACGAGCAGTACTTC. Translating gives CSAPPPWGSGGAYEQYF.

This clonotype was found a few times. This rearrangement joins TRBV11-3 to TRBJ2-2; TRBD2 matches 8 bases. CDR1 is SGHNT and CDR2 is YENEEA in the germline V gene. The V gene end was trimmed by 1 base and the J gene end by 0 bases; junction bases not matched to a gene: 7. The CDR3 totals 18 residues. CDR3 DNA sequence: TGTGCCAGCAGCTTAGGTCTAGCGGGTATCGCGAACACCGGGGAGCTGTTTTTT. It codes for CASSLGLAGIANTGELFF.

The genes are TRBV9 and TRBJ1-2, with D unresolved. The CDR3 extends over 11 amino acids. Trimming took 3 bases from V and 3 from J, leaving 3 bases between them. Germline V gene sequence: CDR1 SGDLS, CDR2 YYNGEE. DNA for the CDR3: TGTGCCAGCAGCGGATACTATGGCTACACCTTC. This gives the protein CASSGYYGYTF.

This clonotype appeared many times. This chain connects TRBV29-1 to TRBJ2-6; perhaps TRBD2 as D (6 bases). Deletions cut 2 bases from V and 0 bases from J, with 11 bases between. Germline lookup yields CDR1 SQVTM and CDR2 ANQGSEA. The CDR3 is 16 residues long. The CDR3 loop reads CSVESGTSSGANVLTF. Written as DNA, the CDR3 is TGCAGCGTTGAATCTGGGACTTCCTCTGGGGCCAACGTCCTGACTTTC. The complete variable domain, with remaining parts taken from reference TRBV29-1 and TRBJ2-6, reads SAVISQKPSRDICQRGTSLTIQCQVDSQVTMMFWYRQQPGQSLTLIATANQGSEATYESGFVIDKFPISRPNLTFSTLTVSNMSPEDSSIYLCSVESGTSSGANVLTFGAGSRLTVL.

For this clonotype: Just one base apart from a much larger clone, this may be a read error. This chain uses TRBV5-1 with TRBJ2-5, with a tentative D call TRBD2 (6 bases). V lost 1 base and J 4 bases, leaving 11 bases between the germline ends. The V gene's germline CDR1 is SGHRS and CDR2 YFSETQ. The CDR3 has 14 amino acids. Written as DNA, the CDR3 is TGCGCCAGCAGCTTGTCGGGGGTAGTAGAGACCCAGTACTTC. Translated, it gives CASSLSGVVETQYF.

In its sample, this clonotype was seen a few times. The V gene is TRBV20-1, the J gene TRBJ2-7, with D possibly matching TRBD1 (6 bases). The CDR3 loop spans 12 amino acids. CDR1 and CDR2 (germline): DFQATT, SNEGSKA (reference sequence). Trimming shortened V by 5 bases and J by 4 bases, and 12 bases separated the two germline ends. In DNA form, the CDR3 reads TGCAGTGCTGCACAGGGATATTACGAGCAGTACTTC. Amino acid sequence: CSAAQGYYEQYF.

This clonotype was found a few times. This chain links TRBV29-1 with TRBJ2-7; 7 bases agree with TRBD2. From germline, CDR1 is SQVTM and CDR2 ANQGSEA. The CDR3 sequence is 13 residues long. V dropped 3 bases and J dropped 6; count of bases not matched to a gene: 8. The CDR3: CSVESGGWREQYF. The CDR3, as DNA: TGCAGCGTTGAGTCGGGAGGATGGCGCGAGCAGTACTTC.

This rearrangement joins TRBV11-2 to TRBJ2-1, with 7 bases matching TRBD1. V lost 5 bases, J lost 1 base, and 11 bases stayed unmatched. The germline V gene has CDR1 SGHAT and CDR2 FQNNGV. CDR3 size: 17 residues. CDR3 sequence reads: CASSPRDRKLSYNEQFF. CDR3 DNA sequence: TGTGCCAGCAGCCCCCGGGACAGAAAGCTTTCCTACAATGAGCAGTTCTTC.

This clonotype was observed a few times. V gene TRBV30 combines with J gene TRBJ1-1; D remains ambiguous. Germline V gives CDR1 GTSNPN, CDR2 SVGIG (reference sequence). The CDR3 contains 15 residues. Deletions cut 1 base from V and 0 bases from J, with 12 bases between. This CDR3 reads CAWSGSRILNTEAFF. Here the CDR3 DNA reads TGTGCCTGGAGTGGATCAAGAATACTGAACACTGAAGCTTTCTTT.

This clonotype was counted many times. The chain has TRBV7-4 and TRBJ2-3, with unresolved D. Germline V gene data show CDR1 as SGHVT and CDR2 as SQSDAQ. The CDR3 contains 17 residues. V was trimmed by 5 bases and J by 3 bases, leaving 21 bases between them. CDR3 sequence (DNA): TGTGCCAGCAGCCCCCACGCCTACGCTCAGAGTACAGATACGCAGTATTTT. This translates into CASSPHAYAQSTDTQYF.

In its sample, this clonotype was seen many times. The chain has TRBV29-1 and TRBJ1-2, with a weak D call TRBD1 (5 bases). CDR1 is SQVTM and CDR2 is ANQGSEA in the germline V gene. The V end was cut by 6 bases, the J end by 2 bases, with 19 bases between. The CDR3 consists of 15 residues. CDR3 sequence: CSVAGRDGENYGYTF. CDR3 DNA: TGCAGCGTAGCCGGCCGGGACGGTGAGAACTATGGCTACACCTTC.

This clonotype has at least ten counts. CDR3 sequence reads: CASSGPRGGRGDTQYF. In DNA, the CDR3 is TGTGCCAGCAGCGGACCAAGAGGGGGGCGAGGAGATACGCAGTATTTT. The chain recombines TRBV9 with TRBJ2-3; the D gene could be TRBD1 or TRBD2 (6 bases each). The ends were cut back, 3 bases at V and 5 bases at J, with 19 bases in the middle. Looked up from germline, CDR1 is SGDLS and CDR2 is YYNGEE. This CDR3 contains 16 residues. Looking up the rest from reference TRBV9 and TRBJ2-3 gives the full variable domain: DSGVTQTPKHLITATGQRVTLRCSPRSGDLSVYWYQQSLDQGLQFLIQYYNGEERAKGNILERFSAQQFPDLHSELNLSSLELGDSALYFCASSGPRGGRGDTQYFGPGTRLTVL.

This clonotype was counted at least ten times. The chain links TRBV27 to TRBJ1-1, with 8 bases matching TRBD1. The germline CDR1 and CDR2 sequences are MNHEY and SMNVEV (reference sequence). The J segment lost 0 bases and the V segment lost 4 bases, leaving 7 bases of the junction unmatched. The CDR3 is 16 amino acids. This CDR3 reads CASSSGQVIMNTEAFF. In DNA form, the CDR3 reads TGTGCCAGCAGTTCGGGACAGGTGATCATGAACACTGAAGCTTTCTTT.

CDR3 coding DNA: TGTGCCAGCTCACCCCGAGCGTCGTCCTACGAGCAGTACTTC. Translated: CASSPRASSYEQYF. This chain connects TRBV18 to TRBJ2-7, with D unclear. Germline-derived CDR1 and CDR2 are KGHSH and LQKENI. The length of the CDR3 is 14 residues. V was pared by 3 bases and J by 1 base, with 10 bases between.